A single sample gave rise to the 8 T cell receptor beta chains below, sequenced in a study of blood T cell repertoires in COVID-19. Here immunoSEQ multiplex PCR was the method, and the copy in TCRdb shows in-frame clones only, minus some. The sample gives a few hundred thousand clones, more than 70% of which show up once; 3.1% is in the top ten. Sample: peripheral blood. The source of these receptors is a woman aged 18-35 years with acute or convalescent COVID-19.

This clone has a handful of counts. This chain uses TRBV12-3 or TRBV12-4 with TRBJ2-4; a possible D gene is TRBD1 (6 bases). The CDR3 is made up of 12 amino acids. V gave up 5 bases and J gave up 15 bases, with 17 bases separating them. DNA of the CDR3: TGTGCCAGCAGTCAGGGGACGGGTAATTGGTACTTC. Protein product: CASSQGTGNWYF.

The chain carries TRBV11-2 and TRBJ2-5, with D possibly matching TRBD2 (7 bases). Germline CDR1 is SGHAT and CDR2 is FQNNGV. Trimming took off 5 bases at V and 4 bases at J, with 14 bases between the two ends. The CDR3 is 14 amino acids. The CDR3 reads CASSRGRQAETQYF. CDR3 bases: TGTGCCAGCAGCCGCGGGAGACAGGCAGAGACCCAGTACTTC. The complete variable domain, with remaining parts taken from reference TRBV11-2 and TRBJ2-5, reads EAGVAQSPRYKIIEKRQSVAFWCNPISGHATLYWYQQILGQGPKLLIQFQNNGVVDDSQLPKDRFSAERLKGVDSTLKIQPAKLEDSAVYLCASSRGRQAETQYFGPGTRLLVL.

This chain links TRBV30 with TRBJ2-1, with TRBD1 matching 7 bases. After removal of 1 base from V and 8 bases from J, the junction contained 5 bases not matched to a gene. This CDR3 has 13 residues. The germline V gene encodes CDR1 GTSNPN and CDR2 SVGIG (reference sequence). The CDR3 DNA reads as TGTGCCTGGAGTGGACAGGGAGTCGATGAGCAGTTCTTC. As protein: CAWSGQGVDEQFF.

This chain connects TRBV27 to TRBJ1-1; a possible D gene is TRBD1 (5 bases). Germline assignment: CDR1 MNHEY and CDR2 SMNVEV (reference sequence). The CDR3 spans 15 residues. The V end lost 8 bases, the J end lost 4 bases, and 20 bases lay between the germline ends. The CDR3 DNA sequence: TGTGCCAGCCTTTTATTTCTTGGGGCTGGCACTGAAGCTTTCTTT. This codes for CASLLFLGAGTEAFF.

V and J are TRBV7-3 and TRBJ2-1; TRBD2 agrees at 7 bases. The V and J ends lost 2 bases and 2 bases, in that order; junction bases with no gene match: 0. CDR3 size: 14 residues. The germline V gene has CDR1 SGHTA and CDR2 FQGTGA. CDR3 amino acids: CASSLAGAYNEQFF. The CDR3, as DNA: TGTGCCAGCAGCTTAGCGGGAGCCTACAATGAGCAGTTCTTC.

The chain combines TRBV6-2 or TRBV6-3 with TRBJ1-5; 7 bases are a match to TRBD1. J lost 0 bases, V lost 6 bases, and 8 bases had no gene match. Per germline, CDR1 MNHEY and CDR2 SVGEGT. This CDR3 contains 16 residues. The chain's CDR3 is CASSRTGGDSNQPQHF. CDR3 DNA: TGTGCCAGCAGCCGGACAGGAGGTGATAGCAATCAGCCCCAGCATTTT.

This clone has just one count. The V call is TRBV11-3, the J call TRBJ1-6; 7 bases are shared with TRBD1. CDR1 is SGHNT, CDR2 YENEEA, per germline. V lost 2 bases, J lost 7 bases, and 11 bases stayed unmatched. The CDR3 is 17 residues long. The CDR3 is CASSLPRTGAGNSPLHF. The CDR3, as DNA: TGTGCCAGCAGCTTACCCCGAACAGGGGCTGGCAATTCACCCCTCCACTTT. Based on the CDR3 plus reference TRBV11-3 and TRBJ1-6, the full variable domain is EAGVVQSPRYKIIEKKQPVAFWCNPISGHNTLYWYLQNLGQGPELLIRYENEEAVDDSQLPKDRFSAERLKGVDSTLKIQPAELGDSAVYLCASSLPRTGAGNSPLHFGNGTRLTVT.

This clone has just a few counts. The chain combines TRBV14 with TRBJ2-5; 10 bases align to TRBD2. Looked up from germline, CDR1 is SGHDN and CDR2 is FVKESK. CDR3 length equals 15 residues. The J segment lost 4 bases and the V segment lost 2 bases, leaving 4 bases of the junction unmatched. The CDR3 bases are TGTGCCAGCAGCCAACTAGCGGGAGTAGGAGAGACCCAGTACTTC. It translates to CASSQLAGVGETQYF.